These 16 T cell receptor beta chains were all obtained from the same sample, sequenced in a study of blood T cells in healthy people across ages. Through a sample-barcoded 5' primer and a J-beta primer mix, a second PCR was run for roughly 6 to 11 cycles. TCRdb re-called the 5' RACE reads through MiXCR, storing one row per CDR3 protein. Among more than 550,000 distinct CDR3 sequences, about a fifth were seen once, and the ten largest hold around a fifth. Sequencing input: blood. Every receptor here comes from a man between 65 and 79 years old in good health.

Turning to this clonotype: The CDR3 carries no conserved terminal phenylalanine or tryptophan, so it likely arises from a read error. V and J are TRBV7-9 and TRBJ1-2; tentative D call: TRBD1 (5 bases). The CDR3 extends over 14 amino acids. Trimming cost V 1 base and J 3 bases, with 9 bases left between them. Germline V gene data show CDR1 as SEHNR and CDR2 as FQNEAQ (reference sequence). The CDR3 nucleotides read TGTGCCAGCAGCTTAGGACAGAATGACTATGGCTACACCCTC. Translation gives CASSLGQNDYGYTL.

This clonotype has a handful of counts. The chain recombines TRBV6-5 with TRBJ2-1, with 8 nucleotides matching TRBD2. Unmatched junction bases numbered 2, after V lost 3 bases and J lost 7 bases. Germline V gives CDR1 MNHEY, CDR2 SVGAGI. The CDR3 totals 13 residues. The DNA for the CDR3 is TGTGCCAGCAGTTATGGCGGGAGGAATGAGCAGTTCTTC. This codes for CASSYGGRNEQFF.

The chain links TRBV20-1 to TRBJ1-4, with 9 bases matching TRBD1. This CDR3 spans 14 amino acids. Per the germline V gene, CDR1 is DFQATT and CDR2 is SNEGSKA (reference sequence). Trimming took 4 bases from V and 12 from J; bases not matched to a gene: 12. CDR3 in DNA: TGCAGTGCTACCGACAGGGGGTTGGACGGGGAACTGTTTTTT. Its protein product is CSATDRGLDGELFF.

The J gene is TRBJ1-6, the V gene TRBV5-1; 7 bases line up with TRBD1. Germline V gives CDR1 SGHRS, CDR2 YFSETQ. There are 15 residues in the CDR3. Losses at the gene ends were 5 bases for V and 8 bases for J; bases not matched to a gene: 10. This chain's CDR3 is CASRQSTGIDSPLHF. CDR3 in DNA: TGCGCCAGCAGGCAATCGACAGGGATTGATTCACCCCTCCACTTT.

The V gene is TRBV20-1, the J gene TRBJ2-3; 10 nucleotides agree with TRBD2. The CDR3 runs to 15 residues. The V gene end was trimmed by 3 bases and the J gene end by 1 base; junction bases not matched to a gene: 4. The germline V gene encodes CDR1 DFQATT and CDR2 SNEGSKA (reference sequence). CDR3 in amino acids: CSARGAGGGTDTQYF. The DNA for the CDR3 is TGCAGTGCTAGGGGAGCGGGGGGGGGCACAGATACGCAGTATTTT.

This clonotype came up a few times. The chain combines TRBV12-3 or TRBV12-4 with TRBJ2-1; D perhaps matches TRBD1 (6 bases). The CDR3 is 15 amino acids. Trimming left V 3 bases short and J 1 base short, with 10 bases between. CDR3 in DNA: TGTGCCAGCAGTTTTAACAGGGATTCCTACAATGAGCAGTTCTTC. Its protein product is CASSFNRDSYNEQFF.

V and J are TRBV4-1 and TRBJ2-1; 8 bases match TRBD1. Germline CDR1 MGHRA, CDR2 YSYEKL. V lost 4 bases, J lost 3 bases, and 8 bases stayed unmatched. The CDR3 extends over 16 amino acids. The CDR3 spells CASSPGQGASYNEQFF. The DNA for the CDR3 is TGCGCCAGCAGCCCCGGACAGGGAGCAAGCTACAATGAGCAGTTCTTC.

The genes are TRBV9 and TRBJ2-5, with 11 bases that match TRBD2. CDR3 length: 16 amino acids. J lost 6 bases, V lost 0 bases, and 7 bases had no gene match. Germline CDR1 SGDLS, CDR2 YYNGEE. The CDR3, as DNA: TGTGCCAGCAGCGTAGGGGATAGCGGGAGGGAAAAGACCCAGTACTTC. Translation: CASSVGDSGREKTQYF.

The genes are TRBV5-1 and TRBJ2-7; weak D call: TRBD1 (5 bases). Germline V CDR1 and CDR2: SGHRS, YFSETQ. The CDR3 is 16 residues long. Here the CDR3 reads CASSLDGAGNRYEQCV. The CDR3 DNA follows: TGCGCCAGCAGCTTGGATGGGGCAGGGAATCGCTACGAGCAGTGCGTC.

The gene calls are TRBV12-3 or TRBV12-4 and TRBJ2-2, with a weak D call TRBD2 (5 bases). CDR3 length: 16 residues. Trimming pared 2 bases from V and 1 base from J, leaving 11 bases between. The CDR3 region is CASSLRTYLNTGELFF. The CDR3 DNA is TGTGCCAGCAGTTTAAGGACTTACCTGAACACCGGGGAGCTGTTTTTT.

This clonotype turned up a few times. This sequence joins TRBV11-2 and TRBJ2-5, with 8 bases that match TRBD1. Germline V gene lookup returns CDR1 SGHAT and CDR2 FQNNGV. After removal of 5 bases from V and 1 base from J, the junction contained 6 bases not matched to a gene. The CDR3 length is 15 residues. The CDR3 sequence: CASSQTQGVQETQYF. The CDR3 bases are TGTGCCAGCAGCCAGACACAGGGGGTCCAAGAGACCCAGTACTTC.

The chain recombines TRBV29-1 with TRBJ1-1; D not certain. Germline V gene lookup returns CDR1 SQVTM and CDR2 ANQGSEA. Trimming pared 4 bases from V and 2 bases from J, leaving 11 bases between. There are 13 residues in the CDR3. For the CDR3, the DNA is TGCAGCGTTGTGACGGCTCAAAACACTGAAGCTTTCTTT. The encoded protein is CSVVTAQNTEAFF.

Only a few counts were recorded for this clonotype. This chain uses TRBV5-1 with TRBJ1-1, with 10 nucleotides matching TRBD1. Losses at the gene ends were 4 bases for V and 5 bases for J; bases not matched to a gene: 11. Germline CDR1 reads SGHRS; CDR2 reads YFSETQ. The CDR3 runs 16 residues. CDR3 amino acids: CASSLGQGSVRTEAFF. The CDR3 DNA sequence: TGCGCCAGCAGCCTGGGACAGGGGTCAGTGCGGACTGAAGCTTTCTTT.

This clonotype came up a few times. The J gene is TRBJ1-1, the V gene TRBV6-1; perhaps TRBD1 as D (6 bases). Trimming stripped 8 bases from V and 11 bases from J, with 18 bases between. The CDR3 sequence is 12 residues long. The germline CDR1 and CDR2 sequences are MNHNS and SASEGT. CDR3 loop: CASGGVGQMAFF. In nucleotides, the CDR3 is TGTGCCAGCGGTGGGGTCGGACAGATGGCTTTCTTT.

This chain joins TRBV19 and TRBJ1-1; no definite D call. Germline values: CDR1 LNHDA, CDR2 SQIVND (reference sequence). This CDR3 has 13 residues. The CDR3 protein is CGSRLTPGTEAFF. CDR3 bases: TGTGGATCCAGATTGACCCCGGGCACTGAAGCTTTCTTT.

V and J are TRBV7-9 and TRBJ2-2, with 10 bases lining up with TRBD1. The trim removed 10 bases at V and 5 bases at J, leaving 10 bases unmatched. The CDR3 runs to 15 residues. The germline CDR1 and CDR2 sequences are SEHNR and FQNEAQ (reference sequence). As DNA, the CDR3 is TGTGCCACCACGACAGGGGGCGTTCGGACCGGGGAGCTGTTTTTT. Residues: CATTTGGVRTGELFF.